The 30 T cell receptor beta chains below all came from one sample that was sequenced in a study of CDR3 diversity in severe acne. TCRdb re-called the PCR reads through MiXCR, storing one row per CDR3 protein. The top ten hold around 10% of the sample, which has approximately 77,000 distinct CDR3 sequences, 49% seen once. Sequencing used blood. The origin of the receptors is a male donor with severe acne vulgaris.

The chain recombines TRBV7-9 with TRBJ2-7; unclear D gene. V lost 0 bases to trimming and J lost 0 bases, with 6 bases between them. Per germline, CDR1 SEHNR and CDR2 FQNEAQ (reference sequence). The CDR3 consists of 14 residues. CDR3 amino acids: CASSLAGSSYEQYF. CDR3 bases: TGTGCCAGCAGCTTAGCCGGGTCCTCCTACGAGCAGTACTTC.

Remarks on this clonotype: One junction end disagrees with the germline gene, perhaps due to a read error. The chain has TRBV25-1 and TRBJ2-2; possible D gene TRBD2, 5 bases. CDR1 is MGHDK and CDR2 is SYGVNS in the germline V gene. The CDR3 length is 13 residues. CDR3 sequence (DNA): TGTGCCAGCAGTTTCGGGAACACCGGGGAGCCGTTTTTT. It codes for CASSFGNTGEPFF.

The chain combines TRBV6-1 with TRBJ2-7; D unresolved. The germline V gene encodes CDR1 MNHNS and CDR2 SASEGT. The length of the CDR3 is 15 residues. V was cut by 0 bases and J by 3 bases, with 12 bases left in between. The CDR3 coding sequence is TGTGCCAGCAGTGAAGCAACCAATTATGACTACGAGCAGTACTTC. It specifies CASSEATNYDYEQYF.

This clonotype was picked up a small number of times. V and J are TRBV29-1 and TRBJ1-1; 9 positions agree with TRBD1. Germline V gene sequence: CDR1 SQVTM, CDR2 ANQGSEA. V shed 7 bases, J shed 5 bases, and the junction held 8 bases outside the gene matches. This CDR3 region has 13 residues. The CDR3 region is CSAGDRGNTEAFF. In nucleotides, the CDR3 is TGCAGCGCCGGTGACAGGGGGAATACTGAAGCTTTCTTT.

For this clonotype: The final CDR3 position lacks the conserved phenylalanine or tryptophan, pointing to a likely read error. The chain has TRBV10-2 and TRBJ2-2, with 11 bases matching TRBD2. The CDR3 extends over 15 amino acids. Germline V CDR1 and CDR2: WSHSY, SAAADI. V lost 6 bases, J lost 8 bases, and 8 bases stayed unmatched. CDR3 sequence: CASRTSGGGGGELFL. CDR3 nucleotide sequence: TGCGCCAGCAGAACTAGCGGGGGAGGCGGAGGGGAGCTGTTTCTT.

This clonotype is labeled medium-sized. The chain combines TRBV7-2 with TRBJ2-5; 11 positions agree with TRBD2. CDR3 size: 15 residues. From germline, CDR1 is SGHTA and CDR2 FQGNSA. The V segment lost 7 bases and the J segment 5 bases; nucleotides outside the gene matches: 9. CDR3 amino acids: CASTLLAGARETQYF. For the CDR3, the DNA is TGTGCCAGCACCCTACTAGCGGGAGCTCGGGAGACCCAGTACTTC.

The chain employs TRBV20-1 and TRBJ2-3, with 13 bases aligning to TRBD2. From germline, CDR1 is DFQATT and CDR2 SNEGSKA (reference sequence). CDR3 length: 15 amino acids. The CDR3 bases are TGCAGCAGGACTAGCGGGAGACCCGGGACAGATACGCAGTATTTT. Amino acid sequence: CSRTSGRPGTDTQYF.

The chain combines TRBV20-1 with TRBJ2-3; D is unclear. V lost 5 bases and J lost 2, with 17 bases in between. Germline CDR1 and CDR2: DFQATT and SNEGSKA (reference sequence). This CDR3 comprises 15 residues. The CDR3 loop is CSARNSLYYTDTQYF. DNA for the CDR3: TGCAGTGCTCGAAACTCACTCTACTACACAGATACGCAGTATTTT.

V usage is TRBV7-9 and J usage is TRBJ2-2; no clear D. Germline V gene lookup returns CDR1 SEHNR and CDR2 FQNEAQ (reference sequence). The CDR3 runs to 15 residues. The ends were cut back, 5 bases at V and 0 bases at J, with 10 bases in the middle. CDR3 amino acids: CASSPLRANTGELFF. The CDR3 bases are TGTGCCAGCAGCCCCCTAAGGGCGAACACCGGGGAGCTGTTTTTT. The variable domain in full, completed from reference TRBV7-9 and TRBJ2-2, reads DTGVSQNPRHKITKRGQNVTFRCDPISEHNRLYWYRQTLGQGPEFLTYFQNEAQLEKSRLLSDRFSAERPKGSFSTLEIQRTEQGDSAMYLCASSPLRANTGELFFGEGSRLTVL.

This clonotype came up a few times. The gene calls are TRBV19 and TRBJ2-2; D uncertain. The V end was cut by 1 base, the J end by 0 bases, with 9 bases between. Germline CDR1 reads LNHDA; CDR2 reads SQIVND (reference sequence). The CDR3 has 16 amino acids. The DNA for the CDR3 is TGTGCCAGTAGTATAGGTAGAGATACGAACACCGGGGAGCTGTTTTTT. Translation: CASSIGRDTNTGELFF.

This clonotype has only one observation. This chain uses TRBV7-9 with TRBJ1-3, with a tentative D call TRBD1 (5 bases). CDR3 length: 16 residues. V lost 5 bases, J lost 2 bases, and 16 bases lay in between. Germline V gene sequence: CDR1 SEHNR, CDR2 FQNEAQ (reference sequence). The CDR3 nucleotides read TGTGCCAGCAGCGGGGACCACGAACGGACTGGAAACACCATATATTTT. As protein: CASSGDHERTGNTIYF. Looking up the rest from reference TRBV7-9 and TRBJ1-3 gives the full variable domain: DTGVSQNPRHKITKRGQNVTFRCDPISEHNRLYWYRQTLGQGPEFLTYFQNEAQLEKSRLLSDRFSAERPKGSFSTLEIQRTEQGDSAMYLCASSGDHERTGNTIYFGEGSWLTVV.

There are many counts of this clonotype. The genes are TRBV10-1 and TRBJ2-3; possibly TRBD1 for D (6 bases). Trimming stripped 2 bases from V and 0 bases from J, with 6 bases between. The germline V gene has CDR1 WNHNN and CDR2 SYGVQD (reference sequence). The CDR3 runs to 14 residues. The CDR3 DNA sequence: TGCGCCAGCAGTGAGGACAGGAGCACAGATACGCAGTATTTT. This translates into CASSEDRSTDTQYF.

Only a few counts were recorded for this clonotype. This sequence joins TRBV6-2 or TRBV6-3 and TRBJ1-2; D not resolved. V was shortened by 7 bases and J by 7 bases, with 10 bases between the two germline ends. The CDR3 contains 11 residues. Per germline, CDR1 MNHEY and CDR2 SVGEGT. The CDR3 here is CASTVGIGYTF. The CDR3 coding sequence is TGTGCCAGCACCGTTGGCATTGGCTACACCTTC.

The CDR3 here is CASSFGSGATEAFF. DNA of the CDR3: TGTGCCAGCAGCTTTGGATCCGGAGCCACTGAAGCTTTCTTT. The chain employs TRBV4-2 and TRBJ1-1; the D is unclear. CDR1 and CDR2 from the germline V gene are LGHNA and YNFKEQ. V lost 5 bases to trimming and J lost 4 bases, with 14 bases between them. The CDR3 loop spans 14 amino acids.

The rearrangement joins TRBV6-1 to TRBJ1-2, with 10 bases fitting TRBD1. Germline lookup yields CDR1 MNHNS and CDR2 SASEGT. This CDR3 spans 15 amino acids. The junction had 5 bases not matched to a gene; V was cut back by 5 bases and J by 2 bases. CDR3 sequence reads: CASSRDRGFNYGYTF. CDR3 in DNA: TGTGCCAGCAGTAGGGACAGGGGATTCAACTATGGCTACACCTTC.

This clonotype was seen a single time. This chain links TRBV7-2 with TRBJ2-3, with 12 bases identical to TRBD2. This CDR3 comprises 17 residues. Germline V gene lookup returns CDR1 SGHTA and CDR2 FQGNSA. V dropped 5 bases and J dropped 0; count of bases not matched to a gene: 6. Written as DNA, the CDR3 is TGTGCCAGCAGCGTACTAGCGGGGGGAATGAGCACAGATACGCAGTATTTT. It translates to CASSVLAGGMSTDTQYF.

This clonotype was observed once. V gene TRBV29-1 combines with J gene TRBJ2-6; D gene ambiguous. Germline lookup yields CDR1 SQVTM and CDR2 ANQGSEA. With 5 bases removed from V and 0 bases from J, the gap between germline ends came to 17 bases. This CDR3 is 17 amino acids long. In DNA form, the CDR3 reads TGCAGCGTTATAAAGACTGGGATAAGCTCTGGGGCCAACGTCCTGACTTTC. Amino acids: CSVIKTGISSGANVLTF.

The chain is built from TRBV7-6 and TRBJ1-1, with D possibly matching TRBD1 (6 bases). V lost 1 base, J lost 5 bases, and 14 bases lay in between. Looked up from germline, CDR1 is SGHVS and CDR2 is FNYEAQ. CDR3 length equals 15 residues. The CDR3 DNA is TGTGCCAGCAGCTTAGGGGCGGGGGCAGGAACTGAAGCTTTCTTT. Translating it yields CASSLGAGAGTEAFF.

This chain uses TRBV7-8 with TRBJ2-1; TRBD2 aligns across 13 bases. The germline V gene encodes CDR1 SGHVS and CDR2 FQNEAQ. V shed 2 bases and J 8 bases; nucleotides not matched to a gene: 9. The CDR3 covers 17 residues. For the CDR3, the DNA is TGTGCCAGCAGCTTAAGTTCCGGACTAGCGGGAGTACATGAGCAGTTCTTC. Amino acids: CASSLSSGLAGVHEQFF.

This clonotype appeared a few times. The chain couples TRBV29-1 to TRBJ2-1; D is possibly TRBD2 (6 bases). The CDR3 has 13 residues. Per the germline V gene, CDR1 is SQVTM and CDR2 is ANQGSEA. V was trimmed by 4 bases and J by 8 bases, leaving 15 bases between them. The CDR3: CSVVVSGTHEQFF. CDR3 nucleotides: TGCAGCGTTGTTGTTAGCGGTACCCATGAGCAGTTCTTC.

The CDR3 loop reads CASSNRLAGAGDTQYF. The CDR3 DNA is TGTGCCAGCAGCAACAGACTAGCGGGAGCAGGAGATACGCAGTATTTT. The V and J genes are TRBV7-6 and TRBJ2-3; TRBD2 aligns across 12 bases. The germline gives CDR1 SGHVS, CDR2 FNYEAQ. Trimming cost V 5 bases and J 5 bases; bases outside gene matches: 8. This CDR3 spans 16 amino acids.

With respect to this clonotype: A junction end diverges from the germline sequence, so it may reflect a read error. The chain joins TRBV3-1 to TRBJ1-1, with D tentatively TRBD1 (5 bases). CDR1 and CDR2 (germline): LGHDT, YNNKEL (reference sequence). CDR3 length: 14 residues. The CDR3 reads CASGQSDIPTEAFF. The CDR3 region has the DNA TGTGCCAGCGGCCAATCGGACATCCCAACTGAAGCTTTCTTT.

This chain links TRBV12-3 or TRBV12-4 with TRBJ1-1; 11 bases fit TRBD1. CDR3 size: 14 residues. The trim removed 6 bases at V and 4 bases at J, leaving 4 bases unmatched. The CDR3 coding sequence is TGTGCCAGCAGCCACGGGACAGGGGGCACTGAAGCTTTCTTT. Translation: CASSHGTGGTEAFF.

Of note for this clonotype: A read error is possible here, since a much larger clone lies one base away. V gene TRBV20-1 combines with J gene TRBJ2-6, with no clear D. From germline, CDR1 is DFQATT and CDR2 SNEGSKA (reference sequence). The CDR3 has 12 amino acids. This chain's CDR3 is CGASSGANVLTF. Here the CDR3 DNA reads TGCGGTGCTAGCTCTGGGGCCAACGTCCTGACTTTC.

This clonotype was seen repeatedly, ten times or more. J is TRBJ1-1 and V is TRBV10-1; 7 nucleotides agree with TRBD1. Germline assignment: CDR1 WNHNN and CDR2 SYGVQD (reference sequence). J was trimmed by 4 bases and V by 6 bases; bases with no gene match: 5. The CDR3 extends over 13 amino acids. The CDR3 region has the DNA TGCGCCAGCAGACAGGGGATTGGCACTGAAGCTTTCTTT. This gives the protein CASRQGIGTEAFF.

This clonotype was observed many times. The chain joins TRBV15 to TRBJ2-3; tentatively, D is TRBD2 (5 bases). The germline V gene has CDR1 LNHNV and CDR2 YYDKDF (reference sequence). The CDR3 spans 15 residues. Trimming pared 1 base from V and 0 bases from J, leaving 8 bases between. The CDR3 DNA follows: TGTGCCACCAGCAGAGGAGACTACAGCACAGATACGCAGTATTTT. Amino acids: CATSRGDYSTDTQYF. The whole variable domain, remainder taken from reference TRBV15 and TRBJ2-3, is DAMVIQNPRYQVTQFGKPVTLSCSQTLNHNVMYWYQQKSSQAPKLLFHYYDKDFNNEADTPDNFQSRRPNTSFCFLDIRSPGLGDTAMYLCATSRGDYSTDTQYFGPGTRLTVL.

This clonotype was recorded many times. This CDR3 is CASAGGRGYEQYF. For the CDR3, the DNA is TGTGCCAGTGCCGGGGGCAGAGGCTACGAGCAGTACTTC. This chain uses TRBV19 with TRBJ2-7; D possibly matches TRBD1 or TRBD2 (6 bases each). CDR1 LNHDA and CDR2 SQIVND come from the germline V gene (reference sequence). The CDR3 has 13 amino acids. Trimming cost V 8 bases and J 3 bases, with 14 bases left between them.

The count of this clonotype is one. Just one base apart from a much larger clone, this may be a read error. The V gene is TRBV4-2, the J gene TRBJ2-2; TRBD2 is a possible D gene (5 bases). Germline assignment: CDR1 LGHNA and CDR2 YNFKEQ. The CDR3 contains 12 residues. In nucleotides, the CDR3 is TGTGCCAGCAGCCAATCCACCGGGGAGCTGCTTTTT. It is translated as CASSQSTGELLF.

The chain is built from TRBV7-9 and TRBJ2-7, with 13 nucleotides matching TRBD2. CDR3 size: 15 residues. With 4 bases clipped from V and 7 bases from J, the junction kept 7 bases outside the gene matches. CDR1 is SEHNR, CDR2 FQNEAQ, per germline (reference sequence). CDR3 protein: CASSSGLAGAGEQYF. The CDR3 nucleotides read TGTGCCAGCAGCTCTGGACTAGCGGGAGCAGGGGAGCAGTACTTC.

This clonotype occurred a few times. V and J are TRBV5-8 and TRBJ1-1; 9 nucleotides agree with TRBD1. Germline assignment: CDR1 SGHTS and CDR2 YDEGEE. The CDR3 has 16 residues. The junction had 10 bases not matched to a gene; V was cut back by 2 bases and J by 5 bases. CDR3 loop: CASSFSQGARYTEAFF. The CDR3 DNA reads as TGTGCCAGCAGCTTCTCACAGGGGGCAAGGTATACTGAAGCTTTCTTT.